This T cell receptor beta chain was sequenced for a study of naive and memory T cell subsets. Whole-study findings and limits: In CD4 and CD8 cells, diversity dropped from naive through EMRA.

Two oligonucleotides, mixed equimolar, formed the beta constant-region primer covering TRBC1 and TRBC2. The ligated cDNA underwent four PCR rounds using SP2 and nested alpha and beta constant-region primers. TCRdb reprocessed the UMI-ligation and nested PCR reads with MiXCR, giving one entry per CDR3 protein. The table lists 120,000 to 150,000 distinct CDR3 sequences, 17% of them singletons, with around 0.14% in the top ten. In regard to this clonotype: Antigen specificity is unknown.

The CDR3 sequence is 17 residues long. The ends lost 5 bases at V and 9 bases at J; junction bases unmatched: 16. The sequenced sample was naive CD4+ T cells from blood. This TCR was recovered from a human donor in good health. The chain carries TRBV12-3 or TRBV12-4 and TRBJ2-4, with TRBD2 matching over 10 bases. The CDR3 DNA reads as TGTGCCAGCAGTCCCAGCCCGGGACTAGCGATGAAGAGCATTCAGTACTTC. Amino acids: CASSPSPGLAMKSIQYF.